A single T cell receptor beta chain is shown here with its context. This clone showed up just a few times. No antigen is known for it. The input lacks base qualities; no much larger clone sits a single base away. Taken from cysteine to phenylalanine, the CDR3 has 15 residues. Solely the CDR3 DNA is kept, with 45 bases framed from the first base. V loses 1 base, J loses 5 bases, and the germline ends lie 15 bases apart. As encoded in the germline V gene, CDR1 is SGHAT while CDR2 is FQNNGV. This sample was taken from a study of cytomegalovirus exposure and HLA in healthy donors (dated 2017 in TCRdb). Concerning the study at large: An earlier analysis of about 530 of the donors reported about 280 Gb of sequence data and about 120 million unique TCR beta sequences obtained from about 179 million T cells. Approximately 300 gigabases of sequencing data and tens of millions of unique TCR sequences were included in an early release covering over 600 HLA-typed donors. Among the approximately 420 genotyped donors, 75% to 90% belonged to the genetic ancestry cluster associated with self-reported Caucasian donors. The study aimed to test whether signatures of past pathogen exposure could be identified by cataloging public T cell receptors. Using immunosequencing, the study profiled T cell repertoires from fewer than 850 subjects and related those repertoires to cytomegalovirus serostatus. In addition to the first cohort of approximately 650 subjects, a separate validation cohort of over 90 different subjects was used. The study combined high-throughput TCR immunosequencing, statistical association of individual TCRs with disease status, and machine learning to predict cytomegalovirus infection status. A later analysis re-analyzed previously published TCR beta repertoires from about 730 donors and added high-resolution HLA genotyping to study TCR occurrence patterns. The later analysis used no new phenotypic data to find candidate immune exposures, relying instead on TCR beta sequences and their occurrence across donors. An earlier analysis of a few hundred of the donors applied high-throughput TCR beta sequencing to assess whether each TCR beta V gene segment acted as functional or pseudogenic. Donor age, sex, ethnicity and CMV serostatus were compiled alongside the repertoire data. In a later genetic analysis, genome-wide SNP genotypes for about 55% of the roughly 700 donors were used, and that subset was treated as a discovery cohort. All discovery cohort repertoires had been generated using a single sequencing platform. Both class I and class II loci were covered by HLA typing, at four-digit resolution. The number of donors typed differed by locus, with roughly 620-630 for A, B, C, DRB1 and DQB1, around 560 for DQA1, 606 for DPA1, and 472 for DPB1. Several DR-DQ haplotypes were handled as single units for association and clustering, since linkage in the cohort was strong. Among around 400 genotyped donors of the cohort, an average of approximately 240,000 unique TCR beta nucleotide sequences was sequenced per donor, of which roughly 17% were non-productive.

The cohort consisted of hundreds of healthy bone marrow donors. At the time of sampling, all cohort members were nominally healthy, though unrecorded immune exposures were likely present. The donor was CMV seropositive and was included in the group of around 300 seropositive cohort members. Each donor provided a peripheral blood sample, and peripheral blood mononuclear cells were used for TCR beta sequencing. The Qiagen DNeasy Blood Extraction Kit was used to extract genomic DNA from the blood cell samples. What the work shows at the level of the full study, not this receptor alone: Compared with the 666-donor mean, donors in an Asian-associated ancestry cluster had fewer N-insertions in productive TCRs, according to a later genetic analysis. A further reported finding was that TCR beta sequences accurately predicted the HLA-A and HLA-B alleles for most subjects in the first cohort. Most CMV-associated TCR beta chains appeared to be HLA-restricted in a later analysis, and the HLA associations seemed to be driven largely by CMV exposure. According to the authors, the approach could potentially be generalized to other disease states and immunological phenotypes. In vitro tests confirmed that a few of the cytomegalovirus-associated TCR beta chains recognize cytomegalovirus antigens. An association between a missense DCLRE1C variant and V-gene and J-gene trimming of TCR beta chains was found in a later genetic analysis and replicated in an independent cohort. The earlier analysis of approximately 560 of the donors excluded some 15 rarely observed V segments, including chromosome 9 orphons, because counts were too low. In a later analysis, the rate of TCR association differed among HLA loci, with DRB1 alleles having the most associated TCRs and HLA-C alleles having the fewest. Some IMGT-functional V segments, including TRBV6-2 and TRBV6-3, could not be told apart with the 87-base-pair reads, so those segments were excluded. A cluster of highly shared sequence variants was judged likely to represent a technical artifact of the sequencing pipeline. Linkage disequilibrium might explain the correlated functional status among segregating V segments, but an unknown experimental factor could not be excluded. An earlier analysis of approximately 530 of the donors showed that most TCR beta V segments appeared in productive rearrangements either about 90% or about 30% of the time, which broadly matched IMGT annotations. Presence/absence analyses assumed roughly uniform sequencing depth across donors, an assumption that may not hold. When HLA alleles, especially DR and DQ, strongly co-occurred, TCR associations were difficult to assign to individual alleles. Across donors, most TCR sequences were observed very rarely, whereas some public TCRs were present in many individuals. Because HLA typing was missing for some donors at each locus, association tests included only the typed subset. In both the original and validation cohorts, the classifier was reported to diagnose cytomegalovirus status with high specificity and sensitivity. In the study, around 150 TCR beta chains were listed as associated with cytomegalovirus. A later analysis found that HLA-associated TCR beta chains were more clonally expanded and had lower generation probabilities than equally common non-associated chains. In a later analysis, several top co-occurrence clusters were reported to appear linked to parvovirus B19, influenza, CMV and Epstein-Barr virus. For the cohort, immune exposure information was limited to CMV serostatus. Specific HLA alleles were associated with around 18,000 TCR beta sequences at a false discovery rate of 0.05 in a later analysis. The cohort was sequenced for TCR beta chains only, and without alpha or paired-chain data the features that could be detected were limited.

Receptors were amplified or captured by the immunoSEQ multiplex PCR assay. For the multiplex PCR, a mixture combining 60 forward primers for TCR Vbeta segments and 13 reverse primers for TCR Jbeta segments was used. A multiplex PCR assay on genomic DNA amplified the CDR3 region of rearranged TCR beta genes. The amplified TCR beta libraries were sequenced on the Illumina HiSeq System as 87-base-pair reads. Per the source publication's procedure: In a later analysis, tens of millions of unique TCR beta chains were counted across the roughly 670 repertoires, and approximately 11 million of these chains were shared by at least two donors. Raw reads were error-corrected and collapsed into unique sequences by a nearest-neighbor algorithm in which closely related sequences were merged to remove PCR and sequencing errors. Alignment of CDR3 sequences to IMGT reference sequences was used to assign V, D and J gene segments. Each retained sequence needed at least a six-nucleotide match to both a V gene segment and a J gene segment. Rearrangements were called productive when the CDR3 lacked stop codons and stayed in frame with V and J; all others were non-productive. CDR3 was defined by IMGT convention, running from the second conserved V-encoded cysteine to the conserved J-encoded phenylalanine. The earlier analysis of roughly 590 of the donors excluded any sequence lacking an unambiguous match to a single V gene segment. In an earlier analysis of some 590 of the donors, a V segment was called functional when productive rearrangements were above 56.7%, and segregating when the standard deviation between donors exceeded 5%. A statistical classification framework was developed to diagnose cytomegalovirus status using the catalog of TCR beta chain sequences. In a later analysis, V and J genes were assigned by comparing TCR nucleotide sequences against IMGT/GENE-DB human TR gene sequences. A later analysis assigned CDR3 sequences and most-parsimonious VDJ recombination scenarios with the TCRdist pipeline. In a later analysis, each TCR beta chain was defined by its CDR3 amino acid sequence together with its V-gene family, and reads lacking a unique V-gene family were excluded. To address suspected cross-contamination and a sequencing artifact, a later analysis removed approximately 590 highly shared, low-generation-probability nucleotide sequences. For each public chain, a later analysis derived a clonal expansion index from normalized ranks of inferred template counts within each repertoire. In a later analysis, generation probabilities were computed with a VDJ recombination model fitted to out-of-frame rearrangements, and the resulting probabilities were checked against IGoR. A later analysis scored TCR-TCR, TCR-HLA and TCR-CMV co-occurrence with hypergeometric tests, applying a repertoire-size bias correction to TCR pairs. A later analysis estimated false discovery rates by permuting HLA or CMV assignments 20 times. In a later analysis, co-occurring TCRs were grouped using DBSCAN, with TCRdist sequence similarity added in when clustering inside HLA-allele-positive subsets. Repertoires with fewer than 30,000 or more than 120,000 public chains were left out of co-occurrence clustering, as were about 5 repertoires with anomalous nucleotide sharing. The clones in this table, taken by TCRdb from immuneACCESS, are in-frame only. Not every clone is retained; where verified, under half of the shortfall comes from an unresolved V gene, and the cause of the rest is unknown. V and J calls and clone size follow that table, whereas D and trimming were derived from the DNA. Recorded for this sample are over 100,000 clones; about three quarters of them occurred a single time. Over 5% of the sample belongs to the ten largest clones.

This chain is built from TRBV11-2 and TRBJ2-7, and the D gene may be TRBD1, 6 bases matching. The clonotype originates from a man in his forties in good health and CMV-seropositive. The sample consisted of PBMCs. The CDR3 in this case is CASSLVGRGINEQYF. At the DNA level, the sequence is TGTGCCAGCAGCTTAGTGGGCAGGGGAATCAACGAGCAGTACTTC. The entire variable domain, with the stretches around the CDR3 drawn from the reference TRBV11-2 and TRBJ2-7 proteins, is EAGVAQSPRYKIIEKRQSVAFWCNPISGHATLYWYQQILGQGPKLLIQFQNNGVVDDSQLPKDRFSAERLKGVDSTLKIQPAKLEDSAVYLCASSLVGRGINEQYFGPGTRLTVT.